One and the same sample provided the 9 T cell receptor beta chains below, sequenced in a study of blood T cell repertoires in COVID-19. The method was immunoSEQ multiplex PCR; TCRdb's version includes in-frame clones alone and lacks a portion of them. The table includes about 210,000 clones, around 82% detected once. Sequencing was performed on peripheral blood. The origin of the receptors is a woman aged 40 to 50 with acute or convalescent COVID-19.

J is TRBJ2-3 and V is TRBV7-2; D is possibly TRBD2 (6 bases). The CDR3 contains 11 residues. Germline V gene data show CDR1 as SGHTA and CDR2 as FQGNSA. V was pared by 6 bases and J by 8 bases, with 9 bases between. CDR3 sequence (DNA): TGTGCCAGCAGTACCGGGGGTACGCAGTATTTT. Protein sequence: CASSTGGTQYF.

The chain is built from TRBV5-1 and TRBJ2-3, with TRBD2 matching over 11 bases. Germline loops: CDR1 SGHRS, CDR2 YFSETQ. V shed 4 bases, J shed 5 bases, and the junction held 6 bases outside the gene matches. The CDR3 loop spans 15 amino acids. The CDR3, as DNA: TGCGCCAGCAGCCGTGGTAGCGGGGGGGTAGATACGCAGTATTTT. Its protein is CASSRGSGGVDTQYF.

The chain employs TRBV19 and TRBJ2-7; D gene ambiguous. The V end was cut by 3 bases, the J end by 2 bases, with 14 bases between. Germline V gene lookup returns CDR1 LNHDA and CDR2 SQIVND (reference sequence). The CDR3 is made up of 15 amino acids. CDR3 region: CASSIQALDTYEQYF. The CDR3 DNA sequence: TGTGCCAGTAGTATTCAGGCCCTGGATACCTACGAGCAGTACTTC.

The chain carries TRBV5-1 and TRBJ1-6; 7 bases match TRBD1. This CDR3 comprises 16 residues. J was trimmed by 5 bases and V by 6 bases; bases with no gene match: 11. Germline assignment: CDR1 SGHRS and CDR2 YFSETQ. The CDR3 spells CASKPYRDSDNSPLHF. As DNA, the CDR3 is TGCGCCAGCAAACCTTACCGGGACAGCGATAATTCACCCCTCCACTTT.

This chain connects TRBV18 to TRBJ2-3, with a tentative D call TRBD2 (6 bases). Trimming pared 9 bases from V and 1 base from J, leaving 11 bases between. CDR1 and CDR2 (germline): KGHSH, LQKENI. This CDR3 has 13 amino acids. CDR3 bases: TGTGCCAGTGAGTCGGGGGGCACAGATACGCAGTATTTT. This codes for CASESGGTDTQYF.

This clone was recorded only once. The chain is built from TRBV5-5 and TRBJ2-1; 7 bases agree with TRBD1. The CDR3 consists of 15 residues. The germline V gene encodes CDR1 SGHKS and CDR2 YYEKEE (reference sequence). V dropped 4 bases and J dropped 7; count of bases not matched to a gene: 11. CDR3 in amino acids: CASSRGLQEGNEQFF. CDR3 nucleotide sequence: TGTGCCAGCAGCAGGGGGCTACAGGAAGGGAATGAGCAGTTCTTC.

The J gene is TRBJ2-3, the V gene TRBV7-8, with 9 bases lining up with TRBD2. Looked up from germline, CDR1 is SGHVS and CDR2 is FQNEAQ. The length of the CDR3 is 15 residues. Germline trimming cut 3 bases from V and 3 bases from J; bases unmatched to any gene: 4. The CDR3: CASSFSSGVTDTQYF. Here the CDR3 DNA reads TGTGCCAGCAGCTTCTCTAGCGGGGTTACAGATACGCAGTATTTT.

The chain has TRBV2 and TRBJ2-7, with D hard to call. This CDR3 comprises 13 residues. The germline V gene encodes CDR1 SNHLY and CDR2 FYNNEI. V was pared by 6 bases and J by 0 bases, with 9 bases between. CDR3 nucleotides: TGTGCCAGCAGCCCAGGTCCCTCCTACGAGCAGTACTTC. It translates to CASSPGPSYEQYF.

The chain employs TRBV2 and TRBJ1-1; D uncertain. Trimming removed 3 bases from V and 2 bases from J, with 7 bases in between. CDR3 length: 13 amino acids. CDR1 is SNHLY, CDR2 FYNNEI, per germline. This CDR3 reads CASSERGNTEAFF. DNA for the CDR3: TGTGCCAGCAGTGAGAGAGGTAACACTGAAGCTTTCTTT. The complete variable domain, with remaining parts taken from reference TRBV2 and TRBJ1-1, reads EPEVTQTPSHQVTQMGQEVILRCVPISNHLYFYWYRQILGQKVEFLVSFYNNEISEKSEIFDDQFSVERPDGSNFTLKIRSTKLEDSAMYFCASSERGNTEAFFGQGTRLTVV.